Shown below are 13 T cell receptor beta chains from a single sample sequenced in a study of blood T cells in healthy people across ages. It was with a sample-barcoded 5' primer and a J-beta primer mix that a second PCR of roughly 6 to 12 cycles was run. TCRdb ran MiXCR on the 5' RACE reads and lists one entry per CDR3 protein. The table shows 1.4 million or so distinct CDR3 sequences, with about 45% occurring only once. The sequenced sample consisted of blood. These receptor sequences come from a young woman in good health.

In regard to this clonotype: A much larger clone differs by one base, so this may be a read error. The rearrangement links TRBV6-2 or TRBV6-3 to TRBJ2-3; D unclear. Trimming took 5 bases from V and 5 from J, leaving 14 bases between them. The CDR3 extends over 14 amino acids. Germline lookup yields CDR1 MNHEY and CDR2 SVGEGT. The CDR3 is CASSATASGDTQYF. The CDR3 DNA follows: TGTGCCAGCAGTGCCACTGCCTCAGGAGATACGCAGTATTTT.

Only a few counts were recorded for this clonotype. The chain carries TRBV12-3 or TRBV12-4 and TRBJ1-2; no firm D call. This CDR3 has 14 residues. Trimming shortened V by 2 bases and J by 4 bases, and 11 bases separated the two germline ends. CDR3 residues: CASSLSPTVYGYTF. In DNA, the CDR3 is TGTGCCAGCAGTTTATCTCCAACGGTCTATGGCTACACCTTC.

This chain connects TRBV9 to TRBJ2-1; D may correspond to TRBD1 or TRBD2 (6 bases each). The DNA end is more similar to TRBJ2-7, so the J call may be wrong. The CDR3 is 15 residues long. The germline V gene has CDR1 SGDLS and CDR2 YYNGEE. CDR3 residues: CASSPRTVDYNEQYF. DNA for the CDR3: TGTGCCAGCAGCCCGCGGACAGTGGACTACAATGAGCAGTACTTC.

This clonotype has more than one count but fewer than ten. CDR3 region: CASLPGTGYYGYTF. The CDR3 bases are TGTGCCAGCCTACCCGGGACAGGGTACTATGGCTACACCTTC. The chain couples TRBV6-1 to TRBJ1-2, with TRBD1 identical over 9 bases. Trimming took 8 bases from V and 3 from J; bases not matched to a gene: 7. The length of the CDR3 is 14 residues. Per germline, CDR1 MNHNS and CDR2 SASEGT.

The V and J genes are TRBV5-1 and TRBJ2-1; D gene ambiguous. V lost 1 base and J 6 bases, leaving 14 bases between the germline ends. CDR1 SGHRS and CDR2 YFSETQ come from the germline V gene. CDR3 length: 15 residues. The CDR3 region is CASSLNPSLSNEQFF. The CDR3 region has the DNA TGCGCCAGCAGCTTGAACCCTTCACTCAGCAATGAGCAGTTCTTC.

The gene calls are TRBV9 and TRBJ2-7, with D hard to call. Looked up from germline, CDR1 is SGDLS and CDR2 is YYNGEE. V was cut by 0 bases and J by 4 bases, with 14 bases left in between. The CDR3 has 15 residues. In DNA form, the CDR3 reads TGTGCCAGCAGCGTAGCTGCGGCCGCCGAATACGAGCAGTACTTC. Protein sequence: CASSVAAAAEYEQYF.

V and J are TRBV27 and TRBJ1-2; D is perhaps TRBD1 (5 bases). The V gene's germline CDR1 is MNHEY and CDR2 SMNVEV (reference sequence). The V and J ends lost 6 bases and 2 bases respectively, with 13 bases between them. The CDR3 sequence is 14 residues long. For the CDR3, the DNA is TGTGCCAGCAGGAAGGGACCTCACAACTATGGCTACACCTTC. This encodes CASRKGPHNYGYTF.

The J gene is TRBJ1-1, the V gene TRBV2; no clear D. V shed 6 bases and J shed 0 bases, with 17 bases lying between them. This CDR3 region has 16 residues. Germline CDR1 is SNHLY and CDR2 is FYNNEI. CDR3 nucleotide sequence: TGTGCCAGCAGCTTCCTCAATCCTATCATGAACACTGAAGCTTTCTTT. Encoded protein: CASSFLNPIMNTEAFF.

V usage is TRBV4-3 and J usage is TRBJ2-3; 7 bases fit TRBD2. CDR3 length equals 16 residues. Trimming removed 0 bases from V and 5 bases from J; junction bases left unmatched: 8. The germline gives CDR1 LGHNA, CDR2 YSLEER. CDR3 sequence reads: CASSQESAGRGDTQYF. In DNA form, the CDR3 reads TGCGCCAGCAGCCAAGAGTCGGCGGGGAGGGGAGATACGCAGTATTTT.

Note on this clonotype: Mismatch with germline at one junction end may stem from a read error. The V call is TRBV5-6, the J call TRBJ2-7; TRBD1 agrees at 10 bases. CDR1 is SGHDT, CDR2 YYEEEE, per germline. The CDR3 has 14 amino acids. The CDR3 protein is CGSSLGQGSYEQYF. Here the CDR3 DNA reads TGTGGCAGCAGCTTGGGACAGGGGTCCTACGAGCAGTACTTC.

This clonotype occurred once. The chain has TRBV5-1 and TRBJ2-1; 10 positions match TRBD2. V dropped 0 bases and J dropped 6; count of bases not matched to a gene: 3. The CDR3 consists of 15 residues. Germline V gene lookup returns CDR1 SGHRS and CDR2 YFSETQ. The CDR3 region has the DNA TGCGCCAGCAGCTTGGGTTCTAGCGGGGGCAATGAGCAGTTCTTC. Amino acids: CASSLGSSGGNEQFF.

The rearrangement links TRBV20-1 to TRBJ2-1; D perhaps matches TRBD2 (6 bases). The J call may be mistaken, given a closer DNA end match to TRBJ2-7. The V gene's germline CDR1 is DFQATT and CDR2 SNEGSKA (reference sequence). The CDR3 is 18 residues long. CDR3: CSARDRGLIRPLYNEQYF. The CDR3 DNA reads as TGCAGTGCTAGAGATCGGGGACTCATCCGGCCCCTCTACAATGAGCAGTACTTC.

Remarks on this clonotype: A read error may explain this, as a much larger clone is one base away. This chain joins TRBV4-3 and TRBJ2-1, with D perhaps given as TRBD1 or TRBD2 (5 bases each). Germline V CDR1 and CDR2: LGHNA, YSLEER. The CDR3 has 13 residues. The CDR3 coding sequence is TGCGCCGGCAGCCACCAGAGGGGCAATGAGCAGTTCTTC. As protein: CAGSHQRGNEQFF.